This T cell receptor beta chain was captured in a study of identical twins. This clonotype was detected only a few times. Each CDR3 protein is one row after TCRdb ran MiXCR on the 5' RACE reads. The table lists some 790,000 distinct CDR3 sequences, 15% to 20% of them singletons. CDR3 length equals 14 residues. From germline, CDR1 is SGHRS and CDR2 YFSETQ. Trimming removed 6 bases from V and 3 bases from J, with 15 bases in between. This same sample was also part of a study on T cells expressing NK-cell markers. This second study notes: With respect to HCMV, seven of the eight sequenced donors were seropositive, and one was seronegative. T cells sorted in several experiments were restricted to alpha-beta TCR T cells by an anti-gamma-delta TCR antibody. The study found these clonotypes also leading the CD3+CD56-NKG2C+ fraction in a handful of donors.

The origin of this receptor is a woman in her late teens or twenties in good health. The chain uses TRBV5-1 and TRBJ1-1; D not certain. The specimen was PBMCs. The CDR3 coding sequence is TGCGCCAGCACCGGTGCCGTCCGGGACACTGAAGCTTTCTTT. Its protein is CASTGAVRDTEAFF.